The rows below give T cell receptor beta chains drawn from one sample of a study of blood T cell repertoires in COVID-19. Here immunoSEQ multiplex PCR was the method, and the copy in TCRdb shows in-frame clones only, minus some. The data show 200,000 to 300,000 clones, 84% seen once. Sequencing was done on a sample of peripheral blood. The receptors come from a man aged 60-69 years with acute or convalescent COVID-19. CDR3s include the opening cysteine and the closing phenylalanine or tryptophan. The order of the fields is D gene, J gene, clone size, V gene, CDR3 protein, CDR3 DNA. A D gene is named only where the DNA matches it firmly. For some rows the clone size is stated as once, few or many, or as a class when expanded; others skip it.

TRBD1	TRBJ2-5	NA	TRBV5-4	CASSQQGRAQETQYF	TGTGCCAGCAGTCAACAGGGGAGAGCCCAAGAGACCCAGTACTTC
TRBD1	TRBJ1-2	NA	TRBV18	CASSPEGQGKYGYTF	TGTGCCAGCTCACCAGAGGGACAGGGGAAATATGGCTACACCTTC
NA	TRBJ2-7	NA	TRBV7-6	CASSLETGGYEQYF	TGTGCCAGCAGCCTGGAGACAGGTGGCTACGAGCAGTACTTC
NA	TRBJ1-2	NA	TRBV9	CASSAVTGNYGYTF	TGTGCCAGCAGCGCCGTAACAGGCAACTATGGCTACACCTTC
NA	TRBJ2-2	NA	TRBV21-1	CASSKGRQGYTGELFF	TGTGCCAGCAGCAAGGGTAGGCAGGGCTACACCGGGGAGCTGTTTTTT
TRBD2	TRBJ2-7	NA	TRBV6-2/TRBV6-3	CASSYLAGSSYEQYF	TGTGCCAGCAGTTACCTAGCGGGGAGCTCCTACGAGCAGTACTTC
TRBD1	TRBJ2-3	NA	TRBV28	CASSSQGSDTQYF	TGTGCCAGCAGTTCACAGGGGTCAGATACGCAGTATTTT
NA	TRBJ1-2	NA	TRBV9	CASSVVGGYGYTF	TGTGCCAGCAGCGTAGTAGGGGGCTATGGCTACACCTTC
TRBD1	TRBJ1-1	NA	TRBV2	CATGTGSLEAFF	TGTGCCACCGGGACAGGGTCACTTGAAGCTTTCTTT
TRBD2	TRBJ2-7	NA	TRBV9	CASSAGLAGSYEQYF	TGTGCCAGCAGCGCAGGACTAGCGGGCTCCTACGAGCAGTACTTC
NA	TRBJ2-7	few	TRBV7-9	CASSLAGEPPGNEQYF	TGTGCCAGCAGCTTAGCGGGAGAGCCTCCTGGGAACGAGCAGTACTTC
TRBD1	TRBJ1-5	NA	TRBV27	CASSLTGTGVRPQHF	TGTGCCAGCAGTTTAACCGGGACAGGGGTTCGTCCCCAGCATTTT
NA	TRBJ2-7	few	TRBV7-9	CASSRIEHTYEQYF	TGTGCCAGCTCACGAATTGAGCATACCTACGAGCAGTACTTC
TRBD2	TRBJ2-3	NA	TRBV5-4	CASSLGLQRGGPDTQYF	TGTGCCAGCAGCTTGGGATTGCAGCGGGGGGGACCAGATACGCAGTATTTT
TRBD1	TRBJ2-7	once	TRBV28	CASRKSYRTGRYEQYF	TGTGCCAGCAGGAAAAGTTATAGGACAGGGAGGTACGAGCAGTACTTC
NA	TRBJ1-4	once	TRBV14	CASSRGGPNEKLFF	TGTGCCAGCAGCCGGGGGGGACCCAATGAAAAACTGTTTTTT
NA	TRBJ2-3	NA	TRBV6-5	CASTLPGADTQYF	TGTGCCAGCACCTTACCAGGGGCAGATACGCAGTATTTT
TRBD2	TRBJ2-3	NA	TRBV6-5	CASRSGTSTNTQYF	TGTGCCAGCAGGTCCGGGACTAGCACAAATACGCAGTATTTT
NA	TRBJ1-2	NA	TRBV3-1/TRBV3-2	CASSQGLGSYGYTF	TGTGCCAGCAGCCAAGGGCTTGGCAGCTATGGCTACACCTTC
TRBD1	TRBJ2-1	NA	TRBV7-6	CASSPQGGQGPYNEQFF	TGTGCCAGCAGCCCTCAGGGGGGACAGGGTCCCTACAATGAGCAGTTCTTC
TRBD1	TRBJ2-1	NA	TRBV7-9	CASSLDRGKQQFF	TGTGCCAGCAGCTTAGACAGGGGAAAGCAGCAGTTCTTC
TRBD1	TRBJ1-2	NA	TRBV4-1	CASSQGGTGAHGYTF	TGCGCCAGCAGCCAAGGTGGGACAGGGGCTCATGGCTACACCTTC
NA	TRBJ1-1	few	TRBV6-5	CASIRMGNTEAFF	TGTGCCAGCATCAGGATGGGGAACACTGAAGCTTTCTTT
TRBD2	TRBJ2-1	many	TRBV6-4	CASSDGLAGDYNEQFF	TGTGCCAGCAGTGACGGACTAGCGGGAGACTACAATGAGCAGTTCTTC
TRBD2	TRBJ2-3	NA	TRBV9	CASSARGGVADTQYF	TGTGCCAGCAGCGCCCGGGGGGGGGTGGCAGATACGCAGTATTTT
TRBD2	TRBJ2-5	NA	TRBV27	CASSSYRGDQETQYF	TGTGCCAGCAGTTCCTACCGGGGGGACCAAGAGACCCAGTACTTC
NA	TRBJ1-3	NA	TRBV4-1	CASSQDSGGSGNTIYF	TGCGCCAGCAGCCAAGACAGCGGGGGCTCTGGAAACACCATATATTTT
TRBD2	TRBJ2-1	few	TRBV2	CASIRTGRTSNEQFF	TGTGCCAGCATCCGAACCGGGAGGACTTCCAATGAGCAGTTCTTC
TRBD1	TRBJ1-5	few	TRBV6-4	CASSQGVGQPQHF	TGTGCCAGCAGTCAGGGGGTAGGTCAGCCCCAGCATTTT
TRBD2	TRBJ2-2	NA	TRBV27	CASSLTGLAGVRTGELFF	TGTGCCAGCAGTTTAACCGGACTAGCGGGAGTAAGAACCGGGGAGCTGTTTTTT
TRBD1	TRBJ2-3	NA	TRBV5-5	CASSYPVDREEDTQYF	TGTGCCAGCAGCTACCCGGTGGACAGGGAGGAGGATACGCAGTATTTT
TRBD1	TRBJ1-4	NA	TRBV6-1	CASSEQTAGQLNEKLFF	TGTGCCAGCAGTGAACAAACGGCGGGACAGCTTAATGAAAAACTGTTTTTT
NA	TRBJ1-2	NA	TRBV5-1	CASSIPVGTDYGYTF	TGCGCCAGCAGCATTCCCGTCGGCACAGATTATGGCTACACCTTC
TRBD2	TRBJ2-3	NA	TRBV29-1	CSVQTSGGTHTQYF	TGCAGCGTCCAAACTAGCGGGGGAACTCATACGCAGTATTTT
NA	TRBJ2-1	few	TRBV6-4	CASSVRDGGHNEQFF	TGTGCCAGCAGCGTACGGGACGGGGGTCACAATGAGCAGTTCTTC
NA	TRBJ2-7	NA	TRBV7-9	CASSRTPTYEQYF	TGTGCCAGCAGCCGGACACCTACCTACGAGCAGTACTTC
NA	TRBJ1-1	NA	TRBV4-2	CASSQEGAPGNTEAFF	TGTGCCAGCAGCCAAGAGGGAGCTCCGGGGAACACTGAAGCTTTCTTT
TRBD2	TRBJ2-1	NA	TRBV25-1	CASSLGGLAGEQFF	TGTGCCAGCTCCCTAGGGGGACTAGCTGGTGAGCAGTTCTTC
NA	TRBJ2-1	NA	TRBV9	CASSVATLDEQFF	TGTGCCAGCAGCGTAGCTACGTTGGATGAGCAGTTCTTC
TRBD2	TRBJ2-3	NA	TRBV7-3	CASSSLGGRGTADTQYF	TGTGCCAGCAGCAGCCTTGGTGGGCGGGGGACCGCCGATACGCAGTATTTT
NA	TRBJ2-7	NA	TRBV28	CASSLSPEIYEQYF	TGTGCCAGCAGTTTATCCCCAGAAATCTACGAGCAGTACTTC
NA	TRBJ2-1	NA	TRBV9	CASSAGSQRPYNEQFF	TGTGCCAGCAGCGCAGGGTCTCAGCGTCCCTACAATGAGCAGTTCTTC
TRBD1	TRBJ1-5	NA	TRBV5-1	CASSLGRGHGQPQHF	TGCGCCAGCAGCTTAGGCAGGGGGCATGGTCAGCCCCAGCATTTT
TRBD2	TRBJ2-3	NA	TRBV2	CASGLAGGDTQYF	TGTGCCAGCGGACTAGCGGGAGGAGATACGCAGTATTTT
TRBD2	TRBJ2-5	NA	TRBV3-1/TRBV3-2	CASSQELGAGVGETQYF	TGTGCCAGCAGCCAAGAACTCGGTGCGGGAGTCGGGGAGACCCAGTACTTC
NA	TRBJ2-3	NA	TRBV19	CASSIVGLSTDTQYF	TGTGCCAGTAGTATAGTGGGACTCAGCACAGATACGCAGTATTTT
NA	TRBJ1-5	once	TRBV15	CATSRDEQPQHF	TGTGCCACCAGCAGAGATGAGCAGCCCCAGCATTTT
TRBD2	TRBJ2-7	NA	TRBV15	CATSRAPPGAGAYEQYF	TGTGCCACCAGCAGAGCCCCTCCCGGAGCGGGAGCCTACGAGCAGTACTTC